This T cell receptor (beta chain) was obtained from a study of T cell repertoires in cytomegalovirus infection. This CDR3 comprises 21 residues. The germline V gene encodes CDR1 MDHEN and CDR2 SYDVKM. Trimming cost V 5 bases and J 1 base, with 32 bases left between them. Note on this clonotype: Its target is not known.

TCRdb redid the calling of the reads with MiXCR, one entry per CDR3 protein. The table lists fewer than 850,000 distinct CDR3 sequences, roughly 29% of them singletons. The sample consisted of cultured CD8+ T cells from PBMCs, taken from culture after CMV antigen stimulation. This rearrangement joins TRBV28 to TRBJ2-5, with D perhaps TRBD1 (5 bases). The clonotype originates from a human donor in good health (CMV status not recorded). Some clones in this sample may be carry-over from other donors' samples. CDR3 bases: TGTGCCAGCAGTCACGATGCCCCAGGGATCCAACAATTCGACTTCCAAGAGACCCAGTACTTC. It specifies CASSHDAPGIQQFDFQETQYF.